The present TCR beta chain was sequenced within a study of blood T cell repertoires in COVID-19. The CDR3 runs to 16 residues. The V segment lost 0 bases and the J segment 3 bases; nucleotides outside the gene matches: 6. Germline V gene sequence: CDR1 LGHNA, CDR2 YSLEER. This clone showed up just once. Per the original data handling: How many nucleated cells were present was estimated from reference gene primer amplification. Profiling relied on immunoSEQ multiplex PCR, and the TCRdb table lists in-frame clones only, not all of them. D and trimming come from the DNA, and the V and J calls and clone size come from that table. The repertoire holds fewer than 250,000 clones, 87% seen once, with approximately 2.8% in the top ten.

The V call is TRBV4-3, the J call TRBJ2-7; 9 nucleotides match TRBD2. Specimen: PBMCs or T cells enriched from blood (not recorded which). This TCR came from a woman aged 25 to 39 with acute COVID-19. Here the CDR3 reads CASSQDGRGGLYEQYF. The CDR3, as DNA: TGCGCCAGCAGCCAAGATGGGCGGGGGGGCCTCTACGAGCAGTACTTC.